This TCR beta chain appears in the sequencing data of a study of blood T cell repertoires in COVID-19. For the study at large: COVID-19 samples from acute and convalescent phases originated in the United States, Italy and Spain. Sources were T cells, B-cell-depleted T cells, or PBMCs; the material itself was cDNA or gDNA.

The germline CDR1 and CDR2 sequences are SGHTS and YDEGEE. V was cut by 3 bases and J by 2 bases, with 15 bases left in between. CDR3 length: 16 residues. In the source study's methods: Counts of nucleated cells, estimated from reference gene primer amplification, were obtained. Measured with immunoSEQ multiplex PCR; TCRdb has only the in-frame clones, and not every one. That table gives V, J and clone size, and the DNA gave D and trimming. The repertoire consists of around 42,000 clones, with more than 75% occurring once and the leading ten covering around 4.6%. The specimen was peripheral blood. The receptor's source is a human donor in a cohort sampled during active COVID-19. This chain links TRBV5-8 with TRBJ1-5, with D unclear. The CDR3, as DNA: TGTGCCAGCAGCTACTCCGCGGGGTCTCGCAATCAGCCCCAGCATTTT. Translating it yields CASSYSAGSRNQPQHF.